Listed below are T cell receptor beta chains from one sample, sequenced in a study of T cells in narcolepsy. Profiling relied on immunoSEQ multiplex PCR, and the TCRdb table lists in-frame clones only, not all of them. The sample shows 25,000 to 35,000 clones, 75% to 85% of them seen only once. Sequencing was carried out using memory (CD45RA-) CD4+ T cells from blood. These receptors originate from a human donor in good health. Each CDR3 is given with its conserved first and last residue. D genes are given only for firm matches. The listing skips clone size in some rows; elsewhere it reads once, few, many or a size class.

size	J	V	D	DNA	CDR3
once	TRBJ2-4	TRBV18	TRBD2	TGTGCCAGCTCACCGGGACTAGCGGGGGAGAAAAACATTCAGTACTTC	CASSPGLAGEKNIQYF
NA	TRBJ2-3	TRBV10-3	TRBD1	TGTGCCATCAGTGAGTCCTCAGGGGGTAGTGCAGATACGCAGTATTTT	CAISESSGGSADTQYF
NA	TRBJ2-5	TRBV7-2	NA	TGTGCCAGCAGCTTCCAAGAGACCCAGTACTTC	CASSFQETQYF
NA	TRBJ1-6	TRBV7-3	TRBD1	TGTGCCAGCAGCCCCGCTCCGGCCAGGGGGCTTGATTCACCCCTCCACTTT	CASSPAPARGLDSPLHF
NA	TRBJ2-2	TRBV5-6	NA	TGTGCCAGCAGCCGAGAGACGGGGGCGGGCACCGGGGAGCTGTTTTTT	CASSRETGAGTGELFF
NA	TRBJ1-6	TRBV28	NA	TGTGCCAGCAGCCAATTTCCCCACAGGGTCCTCCACTTT	CASSQFPHRVLHF
NA	TRBJ1-3	TRBV6-1	NA	TGTGCCAGCAGTGATGGGGGATGGGCTGGAAACACCATATATTTT	CASSDGGWAGNTIYF
NA	TRBJ2-1	TRBV15	TRBD2	TGTGCCACCAGCAGAGGCCCAGGGCTGGCGGGGGGGTCTGGTGAGCAGTTCTTC	CATSRGPGLAGGSGEQFF
NA	TRBJ2-7	TRBV7-3	NA	TGTGCCAGCAGCCCTAGAGGCAGCTACGAGCAGTACTTC	CASSPRGSYEQYF
few	TRBJ2-7	TRBV9	NA	TGTGCCAGCAGCCTCGGCGGGGGCACCTCCTACGAGCAGTACTTC	CASSLGGGTSYEQYF
NA	TRBJ1-4	TRBV29-1	NA	TGCAGCGTATCTGACAGTGCAACTAATGAAAAACTGTTTTTT	CSVSDSATNEKLFF
once	TRBJ1-1	TRBV6-5	NA	TGTGCCAGCTCTAATGAGATGTACACTGAAGCTTTCTTT	CASSNEMYTEAFF
once	TRBJ2-5	TRBV10-2	NA	TGCGCCAGCAGTGACGACATGGGGGGACAGACCCAGTACTTC	CASSDDMGGQTQYF
NA	TRBJ2-1	TRBV28	NA	TGTGCCAGCAGTCCCAGGTGGGGGTTAGCACTAGGCTACAATGAGCAGTTCTTC	CASSPRWGLALGYNEQFF
NA	TRBJ1-2	TRBV19	TRBD1	TGTGCCAGTAGTATAAACAGGGGGGACGGCTACACCTTC	CASSINRGDGYTF
NA	TRBJ2-5	TRBV7-2	NA	TGTGCCAGCAGCTTCCAGGAAAGGCAGACCCAGTACTTC	CASSFQERQTQYF
NA	TRBJ1-2	TRBV29-1	TRBD1	TGCAGCGTTCTATCCGGGACAGATGGCTACACCTTC	CSVLSGTDGYTF
NA	TRBJ2-5	TRBV5-5	NA	TGTGCCAGCATGCTACAGGATACTCAAGAGACCCAGTACTTC	CASMLQDTQETQYF
NA	TRBJ1-2	TRBV28	NA	TGTGCCAGCAGTTTTTTGGACAGACCTCTTTTTGGGTATGGCTACACCTTC	CASSFLDRPLFGYGYTF
few	TRBJ2-5	TRBV7-7	NA	TGTGCTAGCAGCAAGAATTGGGAAGGGGCCCAGTACTTC	CASSKNWEGAQYF
NA	TRBJ1-3	TRBV2	TRBD1	TGTGCCAGCAGTGATGAGGGACAGGCTGGAAACACCATATATTTT	CASSDEGQAGNTIYF
NA	TRBJ2-3	TRBV10-3	NA	TGTGCCATCAGTGAATTGGAGTTAGGCACAGATACGCAGTATTTT	CAISELELGTDTQYF
NA	TRBJ2-1	TRBV5-1	NA	TGCGCCAGCGGATATGGGGGCTCCGCCTACAATGAGCAGTTCTTC	CASGYGGSAYNEQFF
once	TRBJ2-3	TRBV25-1	NA	TGTGCCAGCAGTGACTCAACAGGGTCGCCAGATACGCAGTATTTT	CASSDSTGSPDTQYF
NA	TRBJ1-2	TRBV29-1	TRBD1	TGCTGTACTCGGACAGGGAGCGGTGGCTACACCTTC	CCTRTGSGGYTF
NA	TRBJ2-7	TRBV28	NA	TGTGCCAGCAGTTTCTTTGGGGAGTACGAGCAGTACTTC	CASSFFGEYEQYF
NA	TRBJ2-7	TRBV14	NA	TGTGCCAGCAGCCAAGCGTACAGCAACTACGAGCAGTACTTC	CASSQAYSNYEQYF
NA	TRBJ1-6	TRBV19	TRBD1	TGTGCCAGTCAGACAGGGGGTAATTCACCCCTCCACTTT	CASQTGGNSPLHF
NA	TRBJ2-5	TRBV15	TRBD2	TGTGCCACCAGCACAGGACTAGCGGAAGAGACCCAGTACTTC	CATSTGLAEETQYF
NA	TRBJ1-5	TRBV7-2	TRBD1	TGTGCCAGCAGCTTAGATCCCCGGACAGGGAATCAGCCCCAGCATTTT	CASSLDPRTGNQPQHF
NA	TRBJ1-1	TRBV10-2	TRBD1	TGCGCCAGCAGTGAGACAGGGGTAGTGAACACTGAAGCTTTCTTT	CASSETGVVNTEAFF
NA	TRBJ2-7	TRBV18	TRBD1	TGTGCCAGCTCTCCCCGGACAGGGGGCGACGAGCAGTACTTC	CASSPRTGGDEQYF
NA	TRBJ2-7	TRBV28	NA	TGTGCCAGCACTTTCAAACGGGGACCTGCCTACGAGCAGTACTTC	CASTFKRGPAYEQYF
NA	TRBJ2-1	TRBV28	TRBD1	TGTGCCAGCAGTGTCGGACAGGGTGACTATGAGCAGTTCTTC	CASSVGQGDYEQFF
NA	TRBJ1-5	TRBV6-5	NA	TGTGCCAGCAGCTCCGTGCGTTGGGCTCAGCCCCAGCATTTT	CASSSVRWAQPQHF
NA	TRBJ1-2	TRBV5-5	NA	TGTGCCAGCAGCTTAAGGGCGACGCTCCAAACGAGGCTATGGACCTTC	CASSLRATLQTRLWTF
NA	TRBJ1-2	TRBV7-9	NA	TGTGCCAGCAGCTTGACTAGGGGATCTGTTGGCTACACCTTC	CASSLTRGSVGYTF
NA	TRBJ1-1	TRBV11-1	NA	TGTGCCAGCAGACCCTCCCCGGGCACTGAAGCTTTCTTT	CASRPSPGTEAFF
NA	TRBJ2-3	TRBV9	NA	TGTGCCAGCAGCGCGGATCACAGGGGAGGGAATACGCAGTATTTT	CASSADHRGGNTQYF
NA	TRBJ2-5	TRBV14	NA	TGTGCCAGCAGCCAAGATTTATTCGGCGGCGTCGAGACCCAGTACTTC	CASSQDLFGGVETQYF
NA	TRBJ2-7	TRBV7-9	NA	TGTGCCAGCGGCCCTACAGCTTACGAGCAGTACTTC	CASGPTAYEQYF
once	TRBJ1-2	TRBV19	NA	TGTGCCAGTAATAGAGGCGGGAACTTCTATGGCTACACCTTC	CASNRGGNFYGYTF
NA	TRBJ2-7	TRBV13	TRBD1	TGTGCCAGCAGCTTAAGGCCACTCCGGGACAGGGGCCTCCACGAGCAGTACTTC	CASSLRPLRDRGLHEQYF
NA	TRBJ2-5	TRBV9	TRBD2	TGTGCCAGCAGCGCCGGGTTGCGAGCTAGCGGGGGGGCAGAGACCCAGTACTTC	CASSAGLRASGGAETQYF
NA	TRBJ2-7	TRBV6-1	NA	TGTGCCAGCAGTGTGACACGTGGCCGCTACGAGCAGTACTTC	CASSVTRGRYEQYF